This TCR beta chain originates from a study of cytotoxic CD8 clonotypes in ibrutinib-treated CLL. General observations from the study: Clonality rose at ibrutinib response and fell back toward baseline at progression. Private clonotypes, not public ones, expanded at ibrutinib response.

PBMCs were cryopreserved, and roughly 2 micrograms of genomic DNA from them went into TCR beta libraries. On this clone itself: The antigen is not known.

Targeted sequencing depth ranged from 1 in 200,000 to 1 in 1 million T cells. Repertoires were generated with immunoSEQ multiplex PCR, while TCRdb's copy carries only in-frame clones and drops some. The table records roughly 220,000 clones, 70% to 75% of them present only once. Germline V lookup: CDR1 MNHEY, CDR2 SMNVEV (reference sequence). The length of the CDR3 is 16 residues. Trimming left V 6 bases short and J 3 bases short, with 20 bases between. The chain couples TRBV27 to TRBJ1-1, with D possibly being TRBD1 (6 bases). The input for sequencing was PBMCs, taken after 12 months of ibrutinib treatment. The sequence derives from a human donor with chronic lymphocytic leukemia. In nucleotides, the CDR3 is TGTGCCAGCAGGGTTCGGGACACCAGTTCCCACACTGAAGCTTTCTTT. Translation: CASRVRDTSSHTEAFF.